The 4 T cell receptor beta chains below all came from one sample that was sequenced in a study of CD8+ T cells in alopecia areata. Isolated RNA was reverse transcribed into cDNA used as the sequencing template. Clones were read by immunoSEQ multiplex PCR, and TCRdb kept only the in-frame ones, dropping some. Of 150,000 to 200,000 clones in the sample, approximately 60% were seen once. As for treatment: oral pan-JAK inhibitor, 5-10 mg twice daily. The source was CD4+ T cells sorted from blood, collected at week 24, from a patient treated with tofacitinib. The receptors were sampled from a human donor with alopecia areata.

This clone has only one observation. CDR3 in DNA: TGTGCCAGCAGTTACCACAGGGAGAACACTGAAGCTTTCTTT. It yields the protein CASSYHRENTEAFF. The chain has TRBV6-5 and TRBJ1-1; maybe TRBD1 (6 bases). Between the trimmed V and J ends, which lost 2 bases and 1 base, there was a span of 8 bases. The CDR3 consists of 14 residues. CDR1 is MNHEY, CDR2 SVGAGI, per germline.

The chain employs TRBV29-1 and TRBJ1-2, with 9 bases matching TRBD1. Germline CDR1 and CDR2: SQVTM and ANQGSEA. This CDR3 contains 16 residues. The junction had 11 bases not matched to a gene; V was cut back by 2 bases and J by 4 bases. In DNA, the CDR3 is TGCAGCGTTGAAAACCCGGGACAGGGCATAAGCTATGGCTACACCTTC. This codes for CSVENPGQGISYGYTF.

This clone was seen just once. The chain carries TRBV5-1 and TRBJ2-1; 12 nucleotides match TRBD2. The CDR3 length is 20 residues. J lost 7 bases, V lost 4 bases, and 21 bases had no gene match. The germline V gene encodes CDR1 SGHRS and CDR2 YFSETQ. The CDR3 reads CASSPVLAGGFLAWSNEQFF. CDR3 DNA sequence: TGCGCCAGCAGCCCGGTTCTAGCGGGGGGGTTCCTCGCTTGGAGTAATGAGCAGTTCTTC.

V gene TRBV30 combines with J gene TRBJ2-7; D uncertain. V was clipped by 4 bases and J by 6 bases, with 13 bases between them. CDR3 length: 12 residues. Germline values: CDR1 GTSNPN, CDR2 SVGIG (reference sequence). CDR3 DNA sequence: TGTGCCTGGACGGCTAGGGCAGGCGAGCAGTACTTC. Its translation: CAWTARAGEQYF.